This TCR beta chain appears in the sequencing data of a study of human T cells and chemical hapten exposure. Study observations and caveats: TCRs exceeding 1 in 1000 frequency stayed unchanged with DPC sensitization.

In its sample, this clonotype was seen many times. Its antigen is not identified. The library attached unique molecular identifiers to individual cDNA molecules. TCRdb recomputed calls from the reads with MiXCR, one row per CDR3 protein. The sample lists about 120,000 distinct CDR3 sequences, more than 8.5% occurring once. It was unfractionated whole blood from which total RNA was extracted. V dropped 5 bases and J dropped 6; count of bases not matched to a gene: 5. CDR3 length: 14 amino acids. Germline loops: CDR1 MNHEY, CDR2 SVGAGI. The origin of this receptor is a human donor in good health. Some clones in this sample may be carry-over from other donors' samples. The chain combines TRBV6-5 with TRBJ2-1; TRBD1 agrees at 9 bases. Material for sequencing was whole blood. The CDR3 DNA is TGTGCCAGCAGTAGAATGGGACAGGGCAATGAGCAGTTCTTC. Translating it yields CASSRMGQGNEQFF.